This TCR beta chain stems from a study of blood T cell repertoires in COVID-19. In the study overall: Sample material is recorded as cDNA or gDNA derived from T cells, B-cell-depleted T cells, or PBMCs.

Trimming took 3 bases from V and 5 from J; bases not matched to a gene: 9. This CDR3 is 17 amino acids long. Germline V CDR1 and CDR2: SGHDT, YYEEEE. Per the authors' pipeline: Estimation of nucleated cell counts was performed using reference gene primer amplification. Sequencing was performed with immunoSEQ multiplex PCR; in TCRdb, only in-frame clones are kept and a portion is missing. The V and J calls and clone size are taken from that table; D and trimming were inferred from the DNA. The top ten clones hold around 2.3% of a sample with around 130,000 clones, around 88% of them seen once. Cohort assignment relied on participant-reported clinical history.

The rearrangement uses TRBV5-6 and TRBJ2-1; 12 nucleotides agree with TRBD1. The source is a woman aged 50 to 60 who had recovered from COVID-19. The specimen was PBMCs or T cells enriched from blood (not recorded which). DNA of the CDR3: TGTGCCAGCAGCTCCCCGGGACAGGGGGCGCTTAACAATGAGCAGTTCTTC. Encoded protein: CASSSPGQGALNNEQFF.